One and the same sample provided the 26 T cell receptor beta chains below, sequenced in a study of spatial heterogeneity in lung cancer. TCRdb processed the 5' RACE reads anew with MiXCR; each CDR3 protein has one entry. Counted here are some 30,000 distinct CDR3 sequences, roughly 5% occurring once; the ten biggest clones make up approximately 24%. Sample time point: blood at routine non-recurrence follow-up after resection. Sequencing was performed on PBMCs, taken at follow-up. The receptors stem from a female donor with early-stage non-small cell lung cancer.

There are many counts of this clonotype. V is TRBV27 and J is TRBJ1-5; D unclear. Trimming removed 3 bases from V and 9 bases from J, with 12 bases in between. The CDR3 length is 13 residues. Germline CDR1 MNHEY, CDR2 SMNVEV (reference sequence). DNA for the CDR3: TGTGCCAGCAGTTTTGAGGTAAAAGGGCCCCAGCATTTT. Translating it yields CASSFEVKGPQHF.

By share of the sample, this clonotype is medium-sized. The chain carries TRBV27 and TRBJ2-7, with 10 bases that match TRBD2. V was pared by 5 bases and J by 5 bases, with 6 bases of the junction left unmatched. The CDR3 runs to 14 residues. Germline assignment: CDR1 MNHEY and CDR2 SMNVEV (reference sequence). This CDR3 is CASSPSGRANEQYF. The DNA of the CDR3 is TGTGCCAGCAGTCCGAGCGGGAGGGCCAACGAGCAGTACTTC.

This clonotype came up many times. Its ends do not fully match the called genes, so a read error is possible. This chain connects TRBV2 to TRBJ2-6; no clear D gene. Germline CDR1 SNHLY, CDR2 FYNNEI. The CDR3 covers 18 residues. CDR3 in amino acids: CASSEASWRLSGANVLTF. The CDR3 nucleotides read TGTGCCAGCAGCGAAGCGAGCTGGCGGCTCTCTGGGGCCAACGTCCTGACTTTC.

This clonotype showed up many times. The chain has TRBV2 and TRBJ2-1, with D perhaps TRBD1 (6 bases). V was shortened by 3 bases and J by 15 bases, with 15 bases between the two germline ends. This CDR3 region has 12 residues. Germline V gene data show CDR1 as SNHLY and CDR2 as FYNNEI. The CDR3 loop is CASSERPGGRFF. CDR3 coding DNA: TGTGCCAGCAGTGAGAGGCCTGGGGGCCGGTTCTTC.

This clonotype has at least ten counts. The chain uses TRBV5-1 and TRBJ1-3; D may be TRBD1 (5 bases). Germline loops: CDR1 SGHRS, CDR2 YFSETQ. The V end was cut by 0 bases, the J end by 4 bases, with 5 bases between. The CDR3 length is 13 residues. The CDR3 sequence is CASSLGQGNTIYF. Here the CDR3 DNA reads TGCGCCAGCAGCTTGGGACAGGGAAACACCATATATTTT.

This clonotype was recorded many times. The chain joins TRBV12-3 or TRBV12-4 to TRBJ1-5; D may be TRBD1 (5 bases). V was clipped by 6 bases and J by 3 bases, with 18 bases between them. The CDR3 consists of 16 residues. CDR3 nucleotide sequence: TGTGCCAGCAGGCAAGCCGGGGCAGGCGACAATCAGCCCCAGCATTTT. Protein sequence: CASRQAGAGDNQPQHF.

This clonotype has ten or more counts. The chain carries TRBV9 and TRBJ2-2, with TRBD2 matching over 8 bases. Germline V CDR1 and CDR2: SGDLS, YYNGEE. Unmatched junction bases numbered 6, after V lost 4 bases and J lost 4 bases. The CDR3 runs 15 residues. The CDR3 region is CASSFGLATTGELFF. The CDR3 DNA reads as TGTGCCAGCAGCTTCGGACTAGCCACCACCGGGGAGCTGTTTTTT.

There are many counts of this clonotype. The chain couples TRBV2 to TRBJ1-5, with D possibly being TRBD1 (5 bases). CDR1 SNHLY and CDR2 FYNNEI come from the germline V gene. The CDR3 totals 15 residues. Trimming left V 5 bases short and J 2 bases short, with 13 bases between. The CDR3 protein is CASSSGTLGNQPQHF. CDR3 in DNA: TGTGCCAGCAGTTCCGGGACCCTAGGCAATCAGCCCCAGCATTTT.

This clonotype was seen many times. The rearrangement links TRBV15 to TRBJ2-1, with TRBD2 matching over 11 bases. CDR1 and CDR2 (germline): LNHNV, YYDKDF (reference sequence). The V gene end was trimmed by 0 bases and the J gene end by 8 bases; junction bases not matched to a gene: 6. This CDR3 spans 16 amino acids. DNA of the CDR3: TGTGCCACCAGCAGAGATCGTAGCGGGGGGGCACATGAGCAGTTCTTC. It specifies CATSRDRSGGAHEQFF.

This clonotype was detected many times. The chain employs TRBV19 and TRBJ2-7, with a tentative D call TRBD2 (6 bases). The CDR3 is made up of 14 amino acids. V shed 3 bases and J shed 3 bases, with 12 bases lying between them. Germline values: CDR1 LNHDA, CDR2 SQIVND (reference sequence). The chain's CDR3 is CASSMGTPDYEQYF. CDR3 sequence (DNA): TGTGCCAGTAGTATGGGGACTCCCGACTACGAGCAGTACTTC.

This clonotype was picked up many times. V usage is TRBV6-1 and J usage is TRBJ2-3; 7 bases fit TRBD1. Germline values: CDR1 MNHNS, CDR2 SASEGT. The ends lost 5 bases at V and 9 bases at J; junction bases unmatched: 5. This CDR3 has 12 amino acids. The CDR3 DNA sequence: TGTGCCAGCAGTTTGGACAGGACAACGCAGTATTTT. Translation gives CASSLDRTTQYF.

This clonotype was detected ten times or more. V usage is TRBV20-1 and J usage is TRBJ1-2; no firm D call. The germline CDR1 and CDR2 sequences are DFQATT and SNEGSKA (reference sequence). With 2 bases removed from V and 8 bases from J, the gap between germline ends came to 12 bases. This CDR3 contains 12 residues. The CDR3 loop is CSARTPMGGYTF. The CDR3 DNA reads TGCAGTGCTAGAACCCCAATGGGAGGCTACACCTTC.

This clonotype appeared many times. This chain uses TRBV5-6 with TRBJ1-6; 8 nucleotides align to TRBD1. Germline V gives CDR1 SGHDT, CDR2 YYEEEE. The CDR3 extends over 17 amino acids. The junction had 13 bases not matched to a gene; V was cut back by 4 bases and J by 7 bases. The CDR3 nucleotides read TGTGCCAGCAGCAAACCCGGGACAGGTTCAACAAATTCACCCCTCCACTTT. Translating gives CASSKPGTGSTNSPLHF.

This clonotype was observed at least ten times. The chain has TRBV3-1 and TRBJ1-1; 8 nucleotides match TRBD1. The germline V gene has CDR1 LGHDT and CDR2 YNNKEL (reference sequence). This CDR3 has 13 amino acids. V was pared by 6 bases and J by 5 bases, with 5 bases of the junction left unmatched. CDR3 protein: CASSRTGGTEAFF. The CDR3 coding sequence is TGTGCCAGCAGTCGAACAGGGGGGACTGAAGCTTTCTTT. Variable domain in full (rest from reference TRBV3-1 and TRBJ1-1): DTAVSQTPKYLVTQMGNDKSIKCEQNLGHDTMYWYKQDSKKFLKIMFSYNNKELIINETVPNRFSPKSPDKAHLNLHINSLELGDSAVYFCASSRTGGTEAFFGQGTRLTVV.

Within the sample, this clonotype is medium-sized. The chain employs TRBV20-1 and TRBJ1-1; 11 bases match TRBD1. With V trimmed by 4 bases and J by 6 bases, 7 bases remained unmatched. Germline lookup yields CDR1 DFQATT and CDR2 SNEGSKA (reference sequence). The CDR3 is 14 residues long. This CDR3 reads CSAKQDRGRPEAFF. CDR3 DNA sequence: TGCAGTGCTAAGCAGGACAGGGGGCGACCTGAAGCTTTCTTT.

This clonotype was picked up many times. The chain uses TRBV28 and TRBJ2-3; the match to TRBD2 covers 16 bases. The CDR3 sequence is 18 residues long. Germline loops: CDR1 MDHEN, CDR2 SYDVKM. The trim removed 4 bases at V and 9 bases at J, leaving 13 bases unmatched. This CDR3 is CASSSLGTSGRASSTQYF. DNA for the CDR3: TGTGCCAGCAGTTCGCTCGGGACTAGCGGGAGGGCCTCATCAACGCAGTATTTT. The full variable domain, its missing parts supplied by reference TRBV28 and TRBJ2-3, is DVKVTQSSRYLVKRTGEKVFLECVQDMDHENMFWYRQDPGLGLRLIYFSYDVKMKEKGDIPEGYSVSREKKERFSLILESASTNQTSMYLCASSSLGTSGRASSTQYFGPGTRLTVL.

This rearrangement joins TRBV5-1 to TRBJ2-5, with D perhaps assigned TRBD1 or TRBD2 (6 bases each). The germline gives CDR1 SGHRS, CDR2 YFSETQ. Trimming shortened V by 1 base and J by 5 bases, and 12 bases separated the two germline ends. This CDR3 is built from 14 residues. The chain's CDR3 is CASSLLGGPETQYF. The CDR3 nucleotides read TGCGCCAGCAGCTTGTTAGGGGGGCCCGAGACCCAGTACTTC.

This clonotype was seen ten or more times. The chain couples TRBV30 to TRBJ1-1, with 10 nucleotides matching TRBD1. The CDR3 sequence is 14 residues long. Germline V gene lookup returns CDR1 GTSNPN and CDR2 SVGIG (reference sequence). The junction had 2 bases not matched to a gene; V was cut back by 3 bases and J by 1 base. Here the CDR3 reads CAWRRQGANTEAFF. CDR3 in DNA: TGTGCCTGGAGAAGACAGGGGGCGAACACTGAAGCTTTCTTT.

This clonotype has at least ten counts. The rearrangement links TRBV7-2 to TRBJ2-2; possibly TRBD2 for D (6 bases). V gave up 6 bases and J gave up 4 bases, with 15 bases separating them. From germline, CDR1 is SGHTA and CDR2 FQGNSA. The CDR3 totals 15 residues. The CDR3 sequence: CASSPGLMGTGELFF. The CDR3 nucleotides are TGTGCCAGCAGTCCCGGACTAATGGGCACCGGGGAGCTGTTTTTT.

The V call is TRBV3-1, the J call TRBJ2-3; D is uncertain. The V and J ends lost 0 bases and 2 bases respectively, with 9 bases between them. CDR3 size: 15 residues. The V gene's germline CDR1 is LGHDT and CDR2 YNNKEL (reference sequence). CDR3: CASSQEIGYTDTQYF. The CDR3 DNA reads as TGTGCCAGCAGCCAAGAGATAGGTTACACAGATACGCAGTATTTT.

The chain has TRBV19 and TRBJ2-7; weak D call: TRBD1 (6 bases). CDR1 is LNHDA and CDR2 is SQIVND in the germline V gene (reference sequence). V was trimmed by 2 bases and J by 3 bases, leaving 11 bases between them. The CDR3 totals 14 residues. The CDR3 loop reads CASSIFPGDYEQYF. CDR3 in DNA: TGTGCCAGTAGTATATTCCCAGGGGACTACGAGCAGTACTTC.

Notes on this clonotype: A junction boundary mismatches the germline segment, possibly from a read error. The chain couples TRBV20-1 to TRBJ2-5; 9 nucleotides line up with TRBD1. This CDR3 contains 14 residues. Germline CDR1 reads DFQATT; CDR2 reads SNEGSKA (reference sequence). CDR3 DNA: TGCAGTGCTACCGACGGGACAGGGAAGGAGACCCGGTACTTC. Its translation is CSATDGTGKETRYF.

There are many counts of this clonotype. This chain links TRBV5-1 with TRBJ2-3; no clear D. V gave up 4 bases and J gave up 0 bases, with 9 bases separating them. Germline loops: CDR1 SGHRS, CDR2 YFSETQ. CDR3 length equals 14 residues. Here the CDR3 reads CASSPPDSTDTQYF. The CDR3 DNA sequence: TGCGCCAGCAGCCCGCCCGACAGCACAGATACGCAGTATTTT.

This clonotype has at least ten counts. J is TRBJ2-7 and V is TRBV10-2; TRBD2 matches 9 bases. The CDR3 is made up of 15 amino acids. The V gene end was trimmed by 3 bases and the J gene end by 1 base; junction bases not matched to a gene: 4. Germline CDR1 and CDR2: WSHSY and SAAADI. The CDR3: CASSDLAGVSYEQYF. CDR3 bases: TGCGCCAGCAGTGATTTAGCGGGAGTTTCCTACGAGCAGTACTTC.

This clonotype was counted ten times or more. The chain links TRBV19 to TRBJ2-5; tentative D call: TRBD1 (6 bases). The germline V gene encodes CDR1 LNHDA and CDR2 SQIVND (reference sequence). The V gene lost 8 bases and the J gene lost 6 bases, with 10 bases spanning the gap. The CDR3 sequence is 11 residues long. In DNA form, the CDR3 reads TGTGCCAGTTTACAGGGACAGACCCAGTACTTC. This translates into CASLQGQTQYF.

This clonotype showed up many times. The chain joins TRBV7-2 to TRBJ1-4; TRBD1 might be the D (6 bases). V was trimmed by 2 bases and J by 8 bases, leaving 18 bases between them. In germline, CDR1 is SGHTA, CDR2 FQGNSA. This CDR3 region has 16 residues. CDR3 region: CASSLSLARGGEKLFF. DNA of the CDR3: TGTGCCAGCAGCTTATCTCTTGCCAGGGGTGGAGAAAAACTGTTTTTT.